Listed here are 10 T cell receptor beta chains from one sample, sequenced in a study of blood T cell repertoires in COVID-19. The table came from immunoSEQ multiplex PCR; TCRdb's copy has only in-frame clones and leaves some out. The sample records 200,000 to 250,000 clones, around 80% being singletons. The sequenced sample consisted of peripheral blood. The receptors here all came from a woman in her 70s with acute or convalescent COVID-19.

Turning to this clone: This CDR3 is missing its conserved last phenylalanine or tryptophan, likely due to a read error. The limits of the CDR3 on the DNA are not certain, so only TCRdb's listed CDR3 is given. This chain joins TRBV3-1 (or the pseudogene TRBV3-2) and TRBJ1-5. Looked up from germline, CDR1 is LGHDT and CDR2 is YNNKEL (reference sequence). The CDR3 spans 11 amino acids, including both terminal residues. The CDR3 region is CASSPRGGVRV.

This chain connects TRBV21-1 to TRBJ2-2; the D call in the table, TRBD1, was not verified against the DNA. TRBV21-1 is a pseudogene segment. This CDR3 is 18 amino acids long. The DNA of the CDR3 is TGTGCCAGCAGCAAAGAGAGGGCCACAGGGGGGGACACCGGGGAGCTGTTTTTT. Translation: CASSKERATGGDTGELFF.

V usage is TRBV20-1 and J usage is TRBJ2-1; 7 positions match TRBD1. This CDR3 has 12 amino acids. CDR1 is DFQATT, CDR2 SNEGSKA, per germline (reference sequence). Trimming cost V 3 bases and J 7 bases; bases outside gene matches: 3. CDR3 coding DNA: TGCAGTGCTAGTGTACAGGGGAATGAGCAGTTCTTC. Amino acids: CSASVQGNEQFF.

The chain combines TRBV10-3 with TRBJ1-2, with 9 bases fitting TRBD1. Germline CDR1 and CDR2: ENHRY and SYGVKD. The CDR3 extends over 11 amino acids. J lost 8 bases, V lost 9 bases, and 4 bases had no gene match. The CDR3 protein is CAIPQGAGYTF. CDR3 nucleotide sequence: TGTGCCATACCACAGGGGGCAGGCTACACCTTC.

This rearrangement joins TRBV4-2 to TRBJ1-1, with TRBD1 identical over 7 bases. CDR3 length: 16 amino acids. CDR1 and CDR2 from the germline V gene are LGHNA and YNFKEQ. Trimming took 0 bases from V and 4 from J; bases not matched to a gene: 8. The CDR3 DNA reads TGTGCCAGCAGCCAAGAGGCAGGGGGAATGAGCACTGAAGCTTTCTTT. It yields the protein CASSQEAGGMSTEAFF.

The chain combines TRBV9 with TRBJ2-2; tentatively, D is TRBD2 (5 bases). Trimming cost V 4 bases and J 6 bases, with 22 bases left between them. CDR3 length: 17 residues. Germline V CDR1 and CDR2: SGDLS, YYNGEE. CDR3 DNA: TGTGCCAGCAGCCCCTTAGGAGCGGCCCAGGTAGCCGGGGAGCTGTTTTTT. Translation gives CASSPLGAAQVAGELFF.

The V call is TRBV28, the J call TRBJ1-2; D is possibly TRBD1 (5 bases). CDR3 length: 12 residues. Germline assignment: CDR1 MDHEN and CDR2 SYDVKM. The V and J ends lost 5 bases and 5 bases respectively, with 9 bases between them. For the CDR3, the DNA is TGTGCCAGCAGTCCCGGGACTTATGGCTACACCTTC. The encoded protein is CASSPGTYGYTF.

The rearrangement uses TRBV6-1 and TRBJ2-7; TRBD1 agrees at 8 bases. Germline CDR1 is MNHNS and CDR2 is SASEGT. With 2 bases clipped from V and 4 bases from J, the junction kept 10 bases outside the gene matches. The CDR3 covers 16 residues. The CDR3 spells CASSEHLNRGRYEQYF. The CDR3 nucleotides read TGTGCCAGCAGTGAACACTTGAACAGGGGGAGGTACGAGCAGTACTTC.

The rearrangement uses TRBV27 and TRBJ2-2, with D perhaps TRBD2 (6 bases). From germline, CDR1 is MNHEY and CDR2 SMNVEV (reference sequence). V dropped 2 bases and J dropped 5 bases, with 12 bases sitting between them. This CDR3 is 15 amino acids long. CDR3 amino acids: CASSLGTGRTGELFF. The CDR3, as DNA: TGTGCCAGCAGTTTAGGGACTGGAAGAACCGGGGAGCTGTTTTTT.

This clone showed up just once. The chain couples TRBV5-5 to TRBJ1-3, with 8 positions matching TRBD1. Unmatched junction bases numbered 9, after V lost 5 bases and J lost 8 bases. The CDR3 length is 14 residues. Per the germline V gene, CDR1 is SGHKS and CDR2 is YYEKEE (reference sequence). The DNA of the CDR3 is TGTGCCAGCAGTTTCGACAGGGGAGGGTACACCATATATTTT. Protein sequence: CASSFDRGGYTIYF.